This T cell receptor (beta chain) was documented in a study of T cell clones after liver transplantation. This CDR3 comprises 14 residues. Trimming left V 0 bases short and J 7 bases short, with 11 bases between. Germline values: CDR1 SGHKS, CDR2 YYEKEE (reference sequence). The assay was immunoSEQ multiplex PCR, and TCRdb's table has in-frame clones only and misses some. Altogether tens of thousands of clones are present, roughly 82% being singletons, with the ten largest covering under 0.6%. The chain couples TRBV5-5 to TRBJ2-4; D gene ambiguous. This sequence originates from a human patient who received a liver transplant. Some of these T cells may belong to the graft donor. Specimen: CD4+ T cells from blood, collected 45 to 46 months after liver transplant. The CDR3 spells CASSLGQGLNIQYF. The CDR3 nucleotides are TGTGCCAGCAGCTTGGGGCAAGGATTGAACATTCAGTACTTC.